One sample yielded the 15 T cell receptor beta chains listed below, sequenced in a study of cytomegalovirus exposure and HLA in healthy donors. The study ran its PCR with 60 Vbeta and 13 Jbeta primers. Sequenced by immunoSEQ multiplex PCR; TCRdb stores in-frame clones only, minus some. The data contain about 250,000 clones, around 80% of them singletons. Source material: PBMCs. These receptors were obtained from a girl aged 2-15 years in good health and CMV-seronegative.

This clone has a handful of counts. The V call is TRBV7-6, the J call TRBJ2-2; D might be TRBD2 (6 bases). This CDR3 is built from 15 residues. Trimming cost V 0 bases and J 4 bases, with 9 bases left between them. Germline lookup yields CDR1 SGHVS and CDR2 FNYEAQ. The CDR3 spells CASSLALGGTGELFF. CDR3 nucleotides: TGTGCCAGCAGCTTAGCGCTCGGGGGCACCGGGGAGCTGTTTTTT.

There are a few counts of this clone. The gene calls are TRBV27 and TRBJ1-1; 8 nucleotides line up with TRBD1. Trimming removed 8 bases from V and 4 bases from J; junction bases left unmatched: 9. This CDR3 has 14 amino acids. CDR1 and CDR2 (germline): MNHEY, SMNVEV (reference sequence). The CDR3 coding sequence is TGTGCCAGCCAAAGGGACAGGTCAGCCACTGAAGCTTTCTTT. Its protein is CASQRDRSATEAFF.

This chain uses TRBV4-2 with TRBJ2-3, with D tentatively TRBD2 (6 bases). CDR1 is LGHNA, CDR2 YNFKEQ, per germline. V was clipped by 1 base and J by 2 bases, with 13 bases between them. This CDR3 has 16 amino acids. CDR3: CASSQGVVADTDTQYF. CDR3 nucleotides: TGTGCCAGCAGCCAAGGTGTGGTAGCGGACACAGATACGCAGTATTTT.

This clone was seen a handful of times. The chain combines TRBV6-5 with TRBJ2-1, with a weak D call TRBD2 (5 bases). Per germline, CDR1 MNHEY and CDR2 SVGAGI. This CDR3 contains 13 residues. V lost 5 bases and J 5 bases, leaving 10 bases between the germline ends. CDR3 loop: CASSLYGNNEQFF. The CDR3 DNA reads TGTGCCAGCAGTCTCTACGGGAACAATGAGCAGTTCTTC.

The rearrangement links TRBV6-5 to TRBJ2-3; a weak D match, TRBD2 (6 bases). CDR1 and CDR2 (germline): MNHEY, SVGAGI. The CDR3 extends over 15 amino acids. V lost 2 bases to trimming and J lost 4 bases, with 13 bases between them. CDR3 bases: TGTGCCAGCAGTTACACCGGGAGCACAGCAGATACGCAGTATTTT. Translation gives CASSYTGSTADTQYF.

Written as DNA, the CDR3 is TGTGCCAGCAGCTTGGGGAGGACCTTCGGGGAGCAGTTCTTC. It yields the protein CASSLGRTFGEQFF. The V and J genes are TRBV5-6 and TRBJ2-1, with D perhaps TRBD2 (5 bases). This CDR3 has 14 amino acids. Trimming left V 0 bases short and J 10 bases short, with 14 bases between. Germline-derived CDR1 and CDR2 are SGHDT and YYEEEE.

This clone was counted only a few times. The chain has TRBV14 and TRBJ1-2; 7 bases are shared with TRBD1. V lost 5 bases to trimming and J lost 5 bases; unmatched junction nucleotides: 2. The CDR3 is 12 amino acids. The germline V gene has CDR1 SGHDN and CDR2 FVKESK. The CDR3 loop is CASSEGQYGYTF. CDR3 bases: TGTGCCAGCAGCGAGGGACAGTATGGCTACACCTTC.

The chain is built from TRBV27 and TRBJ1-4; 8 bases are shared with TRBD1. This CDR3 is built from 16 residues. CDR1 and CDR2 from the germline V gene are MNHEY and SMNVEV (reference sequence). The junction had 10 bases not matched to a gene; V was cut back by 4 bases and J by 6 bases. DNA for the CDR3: TGTGCCAGCAGTTCTACTCCGACAGGGGTGTATGAAAAACTGTTTTTT. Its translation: CASSSTPTGVYEKLFF. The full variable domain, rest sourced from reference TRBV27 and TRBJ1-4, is EAQVTQNPRYLITVTGKKLTVTCSQNMNHEYMSWYRQDPGLGLRQIYYSMNVEVTDKGDVPEGYKVSRKEKRNFPLILESPSPNQTSLYFCASSSTPTGVYEKLFFGSGTQLSVL.

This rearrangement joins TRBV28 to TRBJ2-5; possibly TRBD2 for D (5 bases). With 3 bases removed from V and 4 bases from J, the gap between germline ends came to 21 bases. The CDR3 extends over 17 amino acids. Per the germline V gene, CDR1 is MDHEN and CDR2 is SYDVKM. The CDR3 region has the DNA TGTGCCAGCAGTTTCTTGTTATGGACTCCGGAAAGAGAGACCCAGTACTTC. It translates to CASSFLLWTPERETQYF.

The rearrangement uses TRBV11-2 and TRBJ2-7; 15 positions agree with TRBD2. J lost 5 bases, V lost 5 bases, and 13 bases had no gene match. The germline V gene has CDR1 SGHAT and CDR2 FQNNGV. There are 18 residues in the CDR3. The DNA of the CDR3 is TGTGCCAGCAGCCGAACTGGACAGGGGACTAGCGGGAGGCACGAGCAGTACTTC. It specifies CASSRTGQGTSGRHEQYF.

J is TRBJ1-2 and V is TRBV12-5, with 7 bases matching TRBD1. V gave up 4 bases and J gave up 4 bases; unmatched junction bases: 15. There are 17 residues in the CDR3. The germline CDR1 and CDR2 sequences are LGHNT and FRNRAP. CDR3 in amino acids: CASGYDRVWGRGYGYTF. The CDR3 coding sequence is TGTGCTAGTGGTTATGACAGGGTCTGGGGACGCGGCTATGGCTACACCTTC. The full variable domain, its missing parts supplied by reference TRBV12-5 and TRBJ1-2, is DARVTQTPRHKVTEMGQEVTMRCQPILGHNTVFWYRQTMMQGLELLAYFRNRAPLDDSGMPKDRFSAEMPDATLATLKIQPSEPRDSAVYFCASGYDRVWGRGYGYTFGSGTRLTVV.

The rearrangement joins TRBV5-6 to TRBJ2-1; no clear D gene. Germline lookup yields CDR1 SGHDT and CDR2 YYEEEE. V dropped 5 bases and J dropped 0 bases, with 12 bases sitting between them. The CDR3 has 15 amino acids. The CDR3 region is CASSRLVSSYNEQFF. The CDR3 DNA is TGTGCCAGCAGTCGACTGGTAAGCTCCTACAATGAGCAGTTCTTC.

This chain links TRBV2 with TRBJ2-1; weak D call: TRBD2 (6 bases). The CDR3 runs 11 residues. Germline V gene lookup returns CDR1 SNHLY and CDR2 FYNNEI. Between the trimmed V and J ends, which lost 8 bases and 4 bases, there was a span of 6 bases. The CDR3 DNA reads TGTGCCAGCGCGGGGTACAATGAGCAGTTCTTC. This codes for CASAGYNEQFF. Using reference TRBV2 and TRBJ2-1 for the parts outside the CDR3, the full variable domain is EPEVTQTPSHQVTQMGQEVILRCVPISNHLYFYWYRQILGQKVEFLVSFYNNEISEKSEIFDDQFSVERPDGSNFTLKIRSTKLEDSAMYFCASAGYNEQFFGPGTRLTVL.

As DNA, the CDR3 is TGTGCCAGCAGTTTTTTGGACAGGGAGTTGGGGGAGCTGTTTTTT. Translation: CASSFLDRELGELFF. The chain employs TRBV27 and TRBJ2-2; TRBD1 matches 8 bases. Germline assignment: CDR1 MNHEY and CDR2 SMNVEV (reference sequence). CDR3 length equals 15 residues. The ends lost 3 bases at V and 8 bases at J; junction bases unmatched: 8.

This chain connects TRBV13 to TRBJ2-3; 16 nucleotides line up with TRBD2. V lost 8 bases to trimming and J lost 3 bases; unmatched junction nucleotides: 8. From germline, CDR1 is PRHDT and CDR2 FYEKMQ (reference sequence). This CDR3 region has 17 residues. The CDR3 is CASGTSGRAYLTDTQYF. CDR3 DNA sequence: TGTGCCAGCGGGACTAGCGGGAGGGCCTATTTGACAGATACGCAGTATTTT.